This passage covers 12 T cell receptor beta chains from one sample sequenced in a study of T cell responses to AZD1222 COVID-19 vaccine (dated by TCRdb to the early 2020s). In light of the paper, this sample's time point label describes: baseline before first vaccination. The library came from the immunoSEQ multiplex PCR assay. TCRdb's version of the immuneACCESS table is confined to in-frame rearrangements and falls short of the full clone set. An unresolved V gene accounts for under half of the shortfall where checked; the remainder is of unknown origin. The sample data list about 130,000 clones, and over 75% of these were observed just once. The ten largest account for about 20% of the sample. This material consisted of peripheral blood, taken on day 0 of AZD1222 vaccination. These receptors were collected from an adult in good health.

This chain uses TRBV28 with TRBJ1-4; maybe TRBD1 (6 bases). The CDR3 runs to 14 residues. Trimming removed 3 bases from V and 5 bases from J, with 10 bases in between. Germline loops: CDR1 MDHEN, CDR2 SYDVKM. The CDR3 sequence is CASSFVQGNEKLFF. The CDR3 bases are TGTGCCAGCAGTTTTGTACAGGGAAATGAAAAACTGTTTTTT.

The J gene is TRBJ2-7, the V gene TRBV7-2, with D possibly being TRBD1 (5 bases). The CDR3 is made up of 17 amino acids. Germline lookup yields CDR1 SGHTA and CDR2 FQGNSA. V lost 3 bases and J lost 5, with 23 bases in between. CDR3 loop: CASSFRASGLGYNEQYF. In DNA, the CDR3 is TGTGCCAGCAGCTTCAGAGCCTCAGGGTTAGGTTACAACGAGCAGTACTTC.

The V call is TRBV28, the J call TRBJ1-2; 10 bases are a match to TRBD1. CDR3 length: 14 amino acids. V lost 4 bases, J lost 8 bases, and 7 bases stayed unmatched. Per germline, CDR1 MDHEN and CDR2 SYDVKM. CDR3 sequence: CASSSRQGACGYTF. DNA for the CDR3: TGTGCCAGCAGTTCGCGACAGGGGGCTTGCGGCTACACCTTC.

The genes are TRBV19 and TRBJ1-2; D is possibly TRBD1 (5 bases). The CDR3 has 14 residues. CDR1 and CDR2 (germline): LNHDA, SQIVND (reference sequence). With 3 bases removed from V and 2 bases from J, the gap between germline ends came to 10 bases. CDR3 sequence: CASSMARENYGYTF. CDR3 nucleotide sequence: TGTGCCAGTAGTATGGCCAGGGAAAACTATGGCTACACCTTC.

The chain uses TRBV7-2 and TRBJ2-7; 7 bases agree with TRBD1. CDR1 and CDR2 (germline): SGHTA, FQGNSA. This CDR3 has 17 amino acids. The trim removed 5 bases at V and 0 bases at J, leaving 13 bases unmatched. The DNA for the CDR3 is TGTGCCAGCAGCGTCAGGCCCGGGACAGCAATCTCCTACGAGCAGTACTTC. This translates into CASSVRPGTAISYEQYF.

This chain connects TRBV11-2 to TRBJ2-5, with 15 bases that match TRBD2. CDR1 and CDR2 from the germline V gene are SGHAT and FQNNGV. This CDR3 contains 17 residues. V trimming: 1 base; J trimming: 2 bases; junction bases outside the gene matches: 2. The CDR3 reads CASSLGTSGGAQETQYF. The CDR3 DNA reads as TGTGCCAGCAGCTTAGGGACTAGCGGGGGGGCTCAAGAGACCCAGTACTTC.

The gene calls are TRBV24-1 and TRBJ2-3; weak D call: TRBD1 (6 bases). Germline loops: CDR1 KGHDR, CDR2 SFDVKD. Trimming cost V 3 bases and J 6 bases, with 12 bases left between them. CDR3 size: 14 residues. DNA of the CDR3: TGTGCCACCAGTGATCTACAGGGAAGGGATACGCAGTATTTT. This codes for CATSDLQGRDTQYF.

This chain uses TRBV13 with TRBJ1-2, with D possibly TRBD1 on 6 matching bases. With 0 bases removed from V and 3 bases from J, the gap between germline ends came to 23 bases. The CDR3 is made up of 19 amino acids. CDR1 and CDR2 (germline): PRHDT, FYEKMQ (reference sequence). Written as DNA, the CDR3 is TGTGCCAGCAGCTTAGGCTCCCCGGTCTCAGGGGACCTTTACTATGGCTACACCTTC. Translating gives CASSLGSPVSGDLYYGYTF.

The sample holds one count of this clone. The chain carries TRBV9 and TRBJ2-3, with D unresolved. Germline assignment: CDR1 SGDLS and CDR2 YYNGEE. The length of the CDR3 is 13 residues. V lost 0 bases and J 7 bases, leaving 9 bases between the germline ends. The CDR3 here is CASSVEGLNTQYF. CDR3 DNA: TGTGCCAGCAGCGTAGAGGGTCTAAATACGCAGTATTTT.

The CDR3 is CASSQLRGGLGMNTEAFF. DNA of the CDR3: TGTGCCAGCAGCCAATTGCGGGGGGGGCTGGGGATGAACACTGAAGCTTTCTTT. This chain connects TRBV14 to TRBJ1-1; D may be TRBD1 (6 bases). Per germline, CDR1 SGHDN and CDR2 FVKESK. The ends were cut back, 2 bases at V and 0 bases at J, with 19 bases in the middle. There are 18 residues in the CDR3.

The V call is TRBV4-3, the J call TRBJ2-5; the D is unclear. CDR1 is LGHNA, CDR2 YSLEER, per germline. V was cut by 4 bases and J by 2 bases, with 17 bases left in between. CDR3 size: 16 residues. In DNA form, the CDR3 reads TGCGCCAGCAGCCCGGGCGCCAGTAGATCTCAAGAGACCCAGTACTTC. It specifies CASSPGASRSQETQYF.

V is TRBV7-2 and J is TRBJ1-5; 8 bases are shared with TRBD1. The germline V gene has CDR1 SGHTA and CDR2 FQGNSA. Trimming removed 1 base from V and 1 base from J; junction bases left unmatched: 12. This CDR3 is 19 amino acids long. CDR3 residues: CASSLGWTGTFGSNQPQHF. As DNA, the CDR3 is TGTGCCAGCAGCTTAGGTTGGACAGGGACTTTCGGGAGCAATCAGCCCCAGCATTTT.